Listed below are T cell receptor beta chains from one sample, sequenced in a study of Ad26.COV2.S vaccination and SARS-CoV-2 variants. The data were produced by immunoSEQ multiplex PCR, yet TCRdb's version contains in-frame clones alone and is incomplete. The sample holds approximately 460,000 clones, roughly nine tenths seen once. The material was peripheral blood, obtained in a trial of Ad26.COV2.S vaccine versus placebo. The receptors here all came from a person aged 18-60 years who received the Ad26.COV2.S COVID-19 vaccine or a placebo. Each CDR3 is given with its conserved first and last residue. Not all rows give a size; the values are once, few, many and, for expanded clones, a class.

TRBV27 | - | CASSPGPFSYEQYF
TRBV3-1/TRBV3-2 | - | CASSQEFDEQFF
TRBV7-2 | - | CASSLVTSSGNTIYF
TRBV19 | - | CASSIRTSGTHSYNEQFF
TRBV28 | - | CASKLRGKGTEAFF
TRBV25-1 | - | CASSPGWGELFF
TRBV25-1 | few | CASSDKGRQPQHF
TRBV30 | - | CAWSQTAETQYF
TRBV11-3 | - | CASSLTGATEAFF
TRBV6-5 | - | CASSPPGANYGYTF
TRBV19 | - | CASSAGGDMFHEAFF
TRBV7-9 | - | CASSTVSGSHEQYF
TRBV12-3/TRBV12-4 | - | CASSLLQGYGYTF
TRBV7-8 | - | CASSLEMGGPHYNSPLHF
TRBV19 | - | CASSNIQQPQHF
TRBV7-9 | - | CASSLVRQGTGELFF
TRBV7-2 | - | CASRSGRQQNQPQHF
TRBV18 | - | CASSPGGRATYEQYF
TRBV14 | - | CASSQDHPLQYF
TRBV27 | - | CASSLARGRTEAFF
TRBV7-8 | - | CASRASVSGELFF
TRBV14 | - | CASSQAQGDRRTYEQYF
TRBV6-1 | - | CASSAARGLTEAFF
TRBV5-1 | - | CASSMGGNIQYF
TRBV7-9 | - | CASSMGSWEQYF
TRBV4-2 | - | CASSQEQRGDYEQYF
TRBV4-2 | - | CASSQVVSGYEQYF
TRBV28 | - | CASSLATGGNTIYF
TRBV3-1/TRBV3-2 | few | CASRANPGLNTEAFF
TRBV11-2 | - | CASSYGGLEQFF
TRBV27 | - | CASSLSIGASFDEQFF
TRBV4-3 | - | CASSLKTDSTYNSPLHF
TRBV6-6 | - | CASNRGPTEAFF
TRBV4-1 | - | CASSPGGLAGVSDTQYF
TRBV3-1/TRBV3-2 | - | CASSQVMTGNTIYF
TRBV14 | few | CASSQIGPITNTEAFF
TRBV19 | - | CASSIRQGFGYTF
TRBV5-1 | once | CASSPEAYPTDTQYF
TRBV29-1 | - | CSVKWGPGQKGDTQYF
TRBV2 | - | CASSLADYTDTQYF
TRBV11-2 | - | CASSLSWGAGTEAFF
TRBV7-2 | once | CASSPISPYGYTF
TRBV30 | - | CAWGGQGNTEAFF
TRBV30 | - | CAWKSGVLEAFF